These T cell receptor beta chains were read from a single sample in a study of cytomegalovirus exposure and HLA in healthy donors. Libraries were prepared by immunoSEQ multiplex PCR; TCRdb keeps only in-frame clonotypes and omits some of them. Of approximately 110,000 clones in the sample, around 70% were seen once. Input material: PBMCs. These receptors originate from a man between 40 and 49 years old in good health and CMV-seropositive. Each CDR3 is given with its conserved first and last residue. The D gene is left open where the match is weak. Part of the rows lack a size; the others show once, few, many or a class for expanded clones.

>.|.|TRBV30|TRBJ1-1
CAWSVRRGNTEAFF
TGTGCCTGGAGTGTACGAAGGGGAAACACTGAAGCTTTCTTT
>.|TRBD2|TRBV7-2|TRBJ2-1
CASSLAPSGAYNEQFF
TGTGCCAGCAGCTTAGCCCCTAGCGGGGCCTACAATGAGCAGTTCTTC
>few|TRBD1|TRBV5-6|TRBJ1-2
CASSFPPPTGSRYGYTF
TGTGCCAGCAGCTTTCCACCCCCGACAGGGTCACGCTATGGCTACACCTTC
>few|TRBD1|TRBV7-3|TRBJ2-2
CASSEQGYGELFF
TGTGCCAGCAGCGAACAGGGGTATGGGGAGCTGTTTTTT
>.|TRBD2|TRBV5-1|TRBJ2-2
CASSLELAGGPYTGELFF
TGCGCCAGCAGCTTGGAACTAGCGGGAGGGCCGTACACCGGGGAGCTGTTTTTT
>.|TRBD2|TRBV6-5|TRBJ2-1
CASSYLAGGLDEQFF
TGTGCCAGCAGTTACCTAGCGGGAGGGCTCGATGAGCAGTTCTTC
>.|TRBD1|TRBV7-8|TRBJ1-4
CASSLQPGGGEKLFF
TGTGCCAGCAGCTTACAGCCAGGGGGCGGTGAAAAACTGTTTTTT
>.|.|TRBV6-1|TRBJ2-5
CASSPTGTPQETQYF
TGTGCCAGCAGTCCAACCGGGACACCGCAAGAGACCCAGTACTTC
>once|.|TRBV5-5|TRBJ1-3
CASSQTLQVAGNTIYF
TGTGCCAGCAGCCAAACCTTACAGGTAGCTGGAAACACCATATATTTT
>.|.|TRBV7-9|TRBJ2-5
CASSPRSEETQYF
TGTGCCAGCAGCCCCAGATCCGAAGAGACCCAGTACTTC
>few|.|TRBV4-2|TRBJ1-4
CASSQDYGTTNEKLFF
TGTGCCAGCAGCCAAGATTACGGGACAACTAATGAAAAACTGTTTTTT
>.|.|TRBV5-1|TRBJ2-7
CASSLESGPPSYEQYF
TGCGCCAGCAGCTTGGAGTCAGGTCCCCCTTCCTACGAGCAGTACTTC
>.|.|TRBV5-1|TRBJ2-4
CASSPDKGVDIQYF
TGCGCCAGCAGCCCAGACAAGGGGGTAGACATTCAGTACTTC
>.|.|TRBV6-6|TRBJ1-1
CASSYPQMENTEAFF
TGTGCCAGCAGTTACCCACAGATGGAGAACACTGAAGCTTTCTTT
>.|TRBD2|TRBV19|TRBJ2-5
CATRRAGAGGSETQYF
TGTGCCACTAGGAGGGCGGGAGCGGGAGGGTCTGAGACCCAGTACTTC
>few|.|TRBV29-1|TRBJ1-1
CSVSRDNTEAFF
TGCAGCGTTTCCAGGGATAACACTGAAGCTTTCTTT